The entry below describes one T cell receptor beta chain. Its antigen is as yet unknown. The assay used deep level. The DNA input per sorted-subset replicate PCR was roughly 210 ng, corresponding to tens of thousands of T cell genomes. Using immunoSEQ multiplex PCR, the repertoire was profiled, and TCRdb retains in-frame clones only, with some absent. In the table there are about 2.1 million clones, under 95% of which are singletons. The entry originates in a study of shared clonotypes between healthy human individuals. Positive CCR7 selection of CD45RO-negative cells yielded the naive CD8 cells, and terminally differentiated effector memory CD45RA+ cells were excluded. Study observations and caveats: All-four-donor shared clonotypes had higher generation probabilities than non-shared clonotypes did.

The CDR3 spans 16 residues. With V trimmed by 2 bases and J by 2 bases, 9 bases remained unmatched. The germline CDR1 and CDR2 sequences are MNHNY and SVGAGI (reference sequence). The sequencing input was naive CD8+ T cells from PBMCs. This TCR was recovered from a man aged 18 to 30 in good health. Some clones in this sample may be carry-over from other donors' samples. The chain employs TRBV6-6 and TRBJ2-7; 7 nucleotides match TRBD1. The chain's CDR3 is CASSYQSDRWAYEQYF. The CDR3 DNA is TGTGCCAGCAGTTACCAATCGGACAGGTGGGCCTACGAGCAGTACTTC.